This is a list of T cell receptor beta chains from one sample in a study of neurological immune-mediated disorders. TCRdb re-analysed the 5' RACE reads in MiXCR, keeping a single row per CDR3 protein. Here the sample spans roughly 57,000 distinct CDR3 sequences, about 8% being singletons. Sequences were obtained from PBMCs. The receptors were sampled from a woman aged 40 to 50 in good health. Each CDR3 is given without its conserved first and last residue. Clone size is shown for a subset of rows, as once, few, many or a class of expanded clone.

CDR3: SAFQGLAYDQY
V: TRBV20-1
size: NA

CDR3: ASSQGWNRGFPDTQY
V: TRBV4-1
size: many

CDR3: ASSLRQGSDTQY
V: TRBV4-3
size: many

CDR3: AVGVHGGQPQH
V: TRBV7-9
size: many

CDR3: ASRRVGTGELF
V: TRBV27
size: many

CDR3: ASSQTAWATNTGELF
V: TRBV4-2
size: NA

CDR3: ASSLGLAGPTGELF
V: TRBV7-6
size: many

CDR3: AMASGYTDTQY
V: TRBV6-2/TRBV6-3
size: many

CDR3: ASSQGGAIYEQY
V: TRBV4-1
size: many

CDR3: ASTRDRSSYEQY
V: TRBV25-1
size: NA

CDR3: ASSVGGQETQY
V: TRBV5-1
size: many

CDR3: ASSLNGGQATDTQY
V: TRBV7-2
size: many

CDR3: ASSLDGTGVRTGELF
V: TRBV5-1
size: many

CDR3: ATSRGQGALSVETQY
V: TRBV15
size: many

CDR3: ASSRLGQGNTEAF
V: TRBV9
size: many

CDR3: ASSPAHFTDTQY
V: TRBV5-1
size: many

CDR3: ASSLAGRANPLTEAF
V: TRBV13
size: many

CDR3: ASIHHGVYNEQF
V: TRBV7-2
size: NA

CDR3: ASSLSVGSRAPLH
V: TRBV7-2
size: many

CDR3: ASSLAIISSYNEQF
V: TRBV5-1
size: many

CDR3: APSGEGPDTQY
V: TRBV12-3/TRBV12-4
size: few

CDR3: ASSYSTSAIYEQY
V: TRBV6-5
size: many

CDR3: SVDFGVQF
V: TRBV29-1
size: many

CDR3: ASSPEGGGPIFYEQY
V: TRBV4-3
size: few

CDR3: AISDGGGNQPQH
V: TRBV10-3
size: many

CDR3: ASSPRDSASGNTIY
V: TRBV18
size: many

CDR3: ASSSLGGSGVDTQY
V: TRBV5-1
size: many

CDR3: SASPAGIYEQY
V: TRBV20-1
size: many

CDR3: ASTAPGRPYNEQF
V: TRBV12-3/TRBV12-4
size: many

CDR3: ASSQGSPPGGYQETQY
V: TRBV4-1
size: many

CDR3: ASSNGRAYEQY
V: TRBV5-1
size: many

CDR3: ASSLVGGWAQPQH
V: TRBV5-1
size: many

CDR3: ASSPRQGATYEQY
V: TRBV4-3
size: many

CDR3: ASSSIAGDDTDTQY
V: TRBV7-9
size: many

CDR3: ASSTRQETATRQY
V: TRBV4-1
size: many

CDR3: ATSRTGGNNEQF
V: TRBV24-1
size: many

CDR3: AISESDRGGYT
V: TRBV10-3
size: many

CDR3: ASSSGTTVSYEQY
V: TRBV5-1
size: many

CDR3: SARSTGSINTQY
V: TRBV20-1
size: NA

CDR3: ASSPRTGLTYEQY
V: TRBV9
size: many

CDR3: ASSSPTGVREKLF
V: TRBV7-2
size: many

CDR3: ASSVVTSGRGSDEQF
V: TRBV9
size: many

CDR3: ASSYQRVAGDTQY
V: TRBV4-3
size: many

CDR3: ASSSRTSAETQY
V: TRBV9
size: NA

CDR3: ASSLPRAGGPREQF
V: TRBV12-3/TRBV12-4
size: many

CDR3: SARSGWAPEAF
V: TRBV20-1
size: many

CDR3: SAMDRFEAF
V: TRBV20-1
size: many

CDR3: TSSPGYEQY
V: TRBV5-1
size: few

CDR3: SAPRGTGTHEQY
V: TRBV20-1
size: many

CDR3: SAAQGNFGEAF
V: TRBV20-1
size: many

CDR3: ASSVEASNEQF
V: TRBV9
size: many

CDR3: ASSEWAPGGAGEKLF
V: TRBV25-1
size: NA

CDR3: ASSFGDSPLH
V: TRBV7-9
size: many